Presented here are 21 T cell receptor beta chains from one specimen sequenced in a study of T cell responses to AZD1222 COVID-19 vaccine. Profiling relied on immunoSEQ multiplex PCR, and the TCRdb table lists in-frame clones only, not all of them. The sample includes around 150,000 clones, more than 85% of them seen just once. This material consisted of peripheral blood, taken 28 days after the second AZD1222 dose. The origin of the receptors is an adult who received the AZD1222 COVID-19 vaccine.

The chain recombines TRBV18 with TRBJ1-1; D call uncertain. V gave up 1 base and J gave up 5 bases, with 8 bases separating them. This CDR3 spans 13 amino acids. Germline assignment: CDR1 KGHSH and CDR2 LQKENI. CDR3 sequence reads: CASSPRDTTEAFF. CDR3 nucleotides: TGTGCCAGCTCACCACGAGACACAACTGAAGCTTTCTTT.

This chain links TRBV6-5 with TRBJ2-7; 8 bases line up with TRBD2. The trim removed 10 bases at V and 3 bases at J, leaving 14 bases unmatched. Germline loops: CDR1 MNHEY, CDR2 SVGAGI. CDR3 size: 15 residues. CDR3 amino acids: CATTSGGSGDYEQYF. The CDR3 nucleotides are TGTGCCACCACCTCGGGAGGGAGTGGGGACTACGAGCAGTACTTC.

The rearrangement joins TRBV19 to TRBJ2-2; 7 bases agree with TRBD1. Unmatched junction bases numbered 10, after V lost 3 bases and J lost 0 bases. CDR3 length: 18 amino acids. CDR1 and CDR2 from the germline V gene are LNHDA and SQIVND (reference sequence). CDR3 nucleotides: TGTGCCAGTAGTATGATAGTCAGGCAGGGGGCGAACACCGGGGAGCTGTTTTTT. It codes for CASSMIVRQGANTGELFF.

This sequence joins TRBV7-3 and TRBJ2-2; possible D gene TRBD2, 5 bases. The germline V and J ends were trimmed by 5 bases and 1 base, with 11 bases remaining between them. From germline, CDR1 is SGHTA and CDR2 FQGTGA. There are 15 residues in the CDR3. The DNA for the CDR3 is TGTGCCAGCAGCATTCAGAGCGGGAACACCGGGGAGCTGTTTTTT. Translated, it gives CASSIQSGNTGELFF.

The CDR3 nucleotides are TGTGCCAGCAGTTACGGACGCCTGGTTGAAGCTTTCTTT. Its translation: CASSYGRLVEAFF. The genes are TRBV6-5 and TRBJ1-1, with D hard to call. Germline CDR1 reads MNHEY; CDR2 reads SVGAGI. Trimming pared 2 bases from V and 7 bases from J, leaving 11 bases between. This CDR3 is built from 13 residues.

This rearrangement joins TRBV10-3 to TRBJ2-3; TRBD2 might be the D (6 bases). The CDR3 loop spans 15 amino acids. V was pared by 10 bases and J by 0 bases, with 17 bases between. From germline, CDR1 is ENHRY and CDR2 SYGVKD. The DNA of the CDR3 is TGTGCCACGAGCGGTCTAGCGATTAGCACAGATACGCAGTATTTT. Protein sequence: CATSGLAISTDTQYF.

The rearrangement uses TRBV11-1 and TRBJ2-5; D not certain. Germline CDR1 reads SGHAT; CDR2 reads FQDESV (reference sequence). Trimming removed 5 bases from V and 3 bases from J, with 4 bases in between. The CDR3 sequence is 11 residues long. For the CDR3, the DNA is TGTGCCAGCAGCGAAAAAGAGACCCAGTACTTC. It yields the protein CASSEKETQYF.

This clone appeared once. This chain connects TRBV28 to TRBJ2-7; TRBD1 aligns across 8 bases. The V segment lost 5 bases and the J segment 9 bases; nucleotides outside the gene matches: 12. Germline V gene sequence: CDR1 MDHEN, CDR2 SYDVKM. There are 14 residues in the CDR3. CDR3 in amino acids: CASSPPGQASGQYF. CDR3 sequence (DNA): TGTGCCAGCAGTCCTCCGGGACAGGCCTCGGGGCAGTACTTC.

The V call is TRBV9, the J call TRBJ2-7; 8 nucleotides agree with TRBD1. CDR1 is SGDLS and CDR2 is YYNGEE in the germline V gene. The trim removed 0 bases at V and 7 bases at J, leaving 6 bases unmatched. The CDR3 is made up of 14 amino acids. CDR3 sequence (DNA): TGTGCCAGCAGCGTAGGGTCAGGGGGCGAGGAGCAGTACTTC. It yields the protein CASSVGSGGEEQYF.

V usage is TRBV7-9 and J usage is TRBJ1-5, with 7 bases matching TRBD1. Per germline, CDR1 SEHNR and CDR2 FQNEAQ (reference sequence). This CDR3 has 17 amino acids. The J segment lost 6 bases and the V segment lost 1 base, leaving 12 bases of the junction unmatched. CDR3 nucleotides: TGTGCCAGCAGCTTAGTAGGAGTACAGGGGCTTCTTCAGCCCCAGCATTTT. Translation: CASSLVGVQGLLQPQHF.

The V call is TRBV19, the J call TRBJ2-6; TRBD1 matches at 7 bases. This CDR3 contains 18 residues. Trimming took 4 bases from V and 0 from J; bases not matched to a gene: 9. CDR1 and CDR2 (germline): LNHDA, SQIVND (reference sequence). The CDR3 spells CASSTRTGFASGANVLTF. DNA for the CDR3: TGTGCCAGTAGTACCAGGACAGGTTTCGCCTCTGGGGCCAACGTCCTGACTTTC.

The gene calls are TRBV19 and TRBJ1-3; TRBD1 matches 7 bases. The V and J ends lost 4 bases and 0 bases, in that order; junction bases with no gene match: 6. This CDR3 region has 16 residues. Germline V gives CDR1 LNHDA, CDR2 SQIVND (reference sequence). CDR3 in DNA: TGTGCCAGTAGTAAGGTCGGGACAGACTCTGGAAACACCATATATTTT. This sequence encodes CASSKVGTDSGNTIYF.

V and J are TRBV7-2 and TRBJ1-5; D is ambiguous. CDR3 size: 13 residues. V lost 3 bases to trimming and J lost 2 bases, with 5 bases between them. CDR1 is SGHTA and CDR2 is FQGNSA in the germline V gene. The CDR3 sequence: CASSLDGNQPQHF. CDR3 nucleotide sequence: TGTGCCAGCAGCTTGGACGGCAATCAGCCCCAGCATTTT.

The chain has TRBV11-3 and TRBJ2-3; no reliable D call. There are 11 residues in the CDR3. The V end was cut by 3 bases, the J end by 5 bases, with 3 bases between. Germline CDR1 and CDR2: SGHNT and YENEEA. Here the CDR3 DNA reads TGTGCCAGCAGCTTGGGAGATACGCAGTATTTT. This translates into CASSLGDTQYF.

The J gene is TRBJ2-2, the V gene TRBV7-6, with D uncertain. The length of the CDR3 is 15 residues. Trimming removed 0 bases at V and 3 bases at J, with 8 bases between. Germline lookup yields CDR1 SGHVS and CDR2 FNYEAQ. This CDR3 is CASSLALTDTGELFF. The CDR3 coding sequence is TGTGCCAGCAGCTTAGCGCTGACTGACACCGGGGAGCTGTTTTTT.

This rearrangement joins TRBV7-9 to TRBJ1-5; D possibly corresponds to TRBD1 (6 bases). CDR1 is SEHNR, CDR2 FQNEAQ, per germline (reference sequence). Trimming took 5 bases from V and 0 from J, leaving 14 bases between them. This CDR3 spans 16 amino acids. The CDR3 here is CASSTGTPFSNQPQHF. The CDR3 coding sequence is TGTGCCAGCAGCACCGGGACACCTTTTAGCAATCAGCCCCAGCATTTT.

In this sample, this clone turned up once. The V call is TRBV19, the J call TRBJ2-3, with 8 bases matching TRBD2. The germline V gene encodes CDR1 LNHDA and CDR2 SQIVND (reference sequence). The CDR3 loop spans 15 amino acids. Trimming at V came to 4 bases and at J to 5 bases, leaving 8 bases not matched to a gene. The CDR3 nucleotides read TGTGCCAGTAGTACAGCCGGGACTAGTCTAGATACGCAGTATTTT. Translation gives CASSTAGTSLDTQYF.

CDR3 residues: CASSLETQYF. DNA of the CDR3: TGTGCCAGCAGTTTAGAGACCCAGTACTTC. This sequence joins TRBV6-5 and TRBJ2-5; D is uncertain. Trimming stripped 4 bases from V and 4 bases from J, with 1 base between. The CDR3 sequence is 10 residues long. Germline CDR1 reads MNHEY; CDR2 reads SVGAGI.

This clone was counted a few times. The V and J genes are TRBV28 and TRBJ2-7; TRBD2 agrees at 11 bases. Trimming cost V 9 bases and J 0 bases; bases outside gene matches: 10. Looked up from germline, CDR1 is MDHEN and CDR2 is SYDVKM. The CDR3 totals 16 residues. In nucleotides, the CDR3 is TGTGCCAGTTCCGGACTAGCGGGTCTAAGCTCCTACGAGCAGTACTTC. Protein sequence: CASSGLAGLSSYEQYF.

In this sample, this clone turned up once. This chain joins TRBV12-3 or TRBV12-4 and TRBJ1-1, with D possibly TRBD1 on 6 matching bases. The CDR3 is made up of 13 amino acids. Trimming removed 6 bases from V and 2 bases from J, with 10 bases in between. CDR3 amino acids: CASRLTGNTEAFF. CDR3 DNA: TGTGCCAGCAGGTTGACAGGTAACACTGAAGCTTTCTTT.

V is TRBV9 and J is TRBJ1-2, with D possibly being TRBD1 (6 bases). Germline CDR1 reads SGDLS; CDR2 reads YYNGEE. V lost 4 bases, J lost 6 bases, and 16 bases lay in between. This CDR3 is built from 14 residues. The CDR3 nucleotides are TGTGCCAGCAGCAACACCCGGGGGCGGGATGGCTACACCTTC. Residues: CASSNTRGRDGYTF.